Detailed here is one T cell receptor (beta chain). Measured with immunoSEQ multiplex PCR; TCRdb has only the in-frame clones, and not every one. The table has approximately 350,000 clones, about nine tenths seen once; the top ten hold 3.4%. This sample was taken from a study of Ad26.COV2.S vaccination and SARS-CoV-2 variants. Study as a whole: Ad26.COV2.S, an intramuscular injection, was given once or twice 56 days apart.

Treatment specified: some 19 received Ad26.COV2.S at low or high dose, single or two shots; several received placebo; per-sample allocation not given. Vaccine and placebo recipients were sampled on day 63 after the first injection. The CDR3 extends over 13 amino acids. V trimming: 6 bases; J trimming: 6 bases; junction bases outside the gene matches: 8. Germline V CDR1 and CDR2: SQVTM, ANQGSEA. The V gene is TRBV29-1, the J gene TRBJ1-5; 7 bases align to TRBD1. Sequenced here: peripheral blood, sampled in a trial of Ad26.COV2.S vaccine versus placebo. This TCR was recovered from a person aged 18-60 years who received the Ad26.COV2.S COVID-19 vaccine or a placebo. This CDR3 is CSVQSQGGQPQHF. The CDR3 nucleotides read TGCAGCGTGCAAAGCCAGGGGGGTCAGCCCCAGCATTTT.